What follows are 21 T cell receptor beta chains derived from one specimen sequenced in a study of cytomegalovirus exposure and HLA in healthy donors. Sequencing used immunoSEQ multiplex PCR; TCRdb keeps in-frame clones, though not all of them. The data contain some 230,000 clones, about 93% of them seen just once; the ten biggest clones take up more than 1%. The source material was PBMCs. Receptors were obtained from a woman aged 18-30 years in good health and CMV-seronegative.

This clone was counted a single time. The sample holds other DNA sequences that translate to the same CDR3. The genes are TRBV30 and TRBJ1-2; tentatively, D is TRBD1 (5 bases). Trimming left V 0 bases short and J 5 bases short, with 7 bases between. The germline V gene encodes CDR1 GTSNPN and CDR2 SVGIG (reference sequence). This CDR3 comprises 12 residues. CDR3 nucleotides: TGTGCCTGGAGTGTACGGGGGTATGGCTACACCTTC. Its protein product is CAWSVRGYGYTF.

The chain couples TRBV14 to TRBJ1-5, with D possibly being TRBD1 (5 bases). CDR3 length: 15 residues. Trimming left V 7 bases short and J 4 bases short, with 17 bases between. CDR1 and CDR2 (germline): SGHDN, FVKESK. In DNA, the CDR3 is TGTGCCAGCACCGGTCAGGGTGGGGGGAATCAGCCCCAGCATTTT. Translation: CASTGQGGGNQPQHF.

This clone has a handful of counts. This chain joins TRBV6-1 and TRBJ1-2, with D tentatively TRBD1 (6 bases). The germline V gene has CDR1 MNHNS and CDR2 SASEGT. V lost 10 bases and J 8 bases, leaving 20 bases between the germline ends. CDR3 length equals 13 residues. CDR3 protein: CATWGGQASGYTF. The DNA for the CDR3 is TGTGCCACCTGGGGGGGGCAGGCATCGGGCTACACCTTC.

A single count supports this clone. The chain has TRBV4-2 and TRBJ2-2; D is perhaps TRBD2 (6 bases). There are 15 residues in the CDR3. The germline V and J ends were trimmed by 4 bases and 3 bases, with 12 bases remaining between them. Germline V gene data show CDR1 as LGHNA and CDR2 as YNFKEQ. In DNA form, the CDR3 reads TGTGCCAGCAGCCGGCGGAGGGCCGACACCGGGGAGCTGTTTTTT. Translating gives CASSRRRADTGELFF.

J is TRBJ1-2 and V is TRBV7-6; unclear D gene. Trimming left V 5 bases short and J 8 bases short, with 18 bases between. CDR3 length: 14 amino acids. Per germline, CDR1 SGHVS and CDR2 FNYEAQ. The CDR3 coding sequence is TGTGCCAGCAGCCTCCGATTGGGGAGTGGCGGCTACACCTTC. It yields the protein CASSLRLGSGGYTF.

This sequence joins TRBV9 and TRBJ1-1; 8 bases match TRBD1. The germline gives CDR1 SGDLS, CDR2 YYNGEE. The V gene end was trimmed by 0 bases and the J gene end by 5 bases; junction bases not matched to a gene: 3. The CDR3 is made up of 14 amino acids. This CDR3 is CASSVVTGETEAFF. The CDR3 DNA is TGTGCCAGCAGCGTAGTGACAGGGGAAACTGAAGCTTTCTTT.

The chain recombines TRBV7-3 with TRBJ1-5; unclear D gene. Germline-derived CDR1 and CDR2 are SGHTA and FQGTGA. Between the trimmed V and J ends, which lost 0 bases and 1 base, there was a span of 7 bases. The CDR3 is made up of 15 amino acids. The CDR3 spells CASSLTGESNQPQHF. The CDR3 region has the DNA TGTGCCAGCAGCTTAACCGGGGAGAGCAATCAGCCCCAGCATTTT.

The chain uses TRBV12-5 and TRBJ2-1; TRBD2 might be the D (5 bases). Germline V CDR1 and CDR2: LGHNT, FRNRAP. The CDR3 totals 16 residues. The V gene lost 0 bases and the J gene lost 7 bases, with 16 bases spanning the gap. The CDR3 loop is CASGLVAGPGENEQFF. The CDR3 DNA is TGTGCTAGTGGTTTGGTCGCGGGCCCCGGGGAGAATGAGCAGTTCTTC.

This sequence joins TRBV5-4 and TRBJ1-2, with D uncertain. CDR1 and CDR2 (germline): SGHNT, YYREEE (reference sequence). V was cut by 3 bases and J by 2 bases, with 11 bases left in between. The CDR3 runs to 14 residues. CDR3: CASSSAGINYGYTF. In DNA form, the CDR3 reads TGTGCCAGCAGCTCCGCCGGGATCAACTATGGCTACACCTTC.

This sequence joins TRBV19 and TRBJ2-2, with 10 bases identical to TRBD1. V was clipped by 4 bases and J by 7 bases; unmatched bases: 9. The CDR3 is made up of 16 amino acids. Germline values: CDR1 LNHDA, CDR2 SQIVND (reference sequence). The CDR3 DNA is TGTGCCAGTAGTAGAAGACAGGGGGCGAGGAACGGGGAGCTGTTTTTT. This sequence encodes CASSRRQGARNGELFF. The full variable domain, with the rest looked up from reference TRBV19 and TRBJ2-2, is DGGITQSPKYLFRKEGQNVTLSCEQNLNHDAMYWYRQDPGQGLRLIYYSQIVNDFQKGDIAEGYSVSREKKESFPLTVTSAQKNPTAFYLCASSRRQGARNGELFFGEGSRLTVL.

The CDR3 DNA reads as TGCAGCGCCCTCCTCCGGGACTACGAGCAGTACTTC. As protein: CSALLRDYEQYF. The chain recombines TRBV29-1 with TRBJ2-7; D may be TRBD2 (5 bases). The CDR3 sequence is 12 residues long. Trimming cost V 7 bases and J 3 bases, with 13 bases left between them. Germline values: CDR1 SQVTM, CDR2 ANQGSEA.

The chain is built from TRBV29-1 and TRBJ1-1, with D hard to call. CDR3 length: 15 residues. The V end was cut by 2 bases, the J end by 1 base, with 14 bases between. Germline assignment: CDR1 SQVTM and CDR2 ANQGSEA. CDR3 sequence (DNA): TGCAGCGTTGAACCGGGGAACCTGGGGAACACTGAAGCTTTCTTT. Its translation is CSVEPGNLGNTEAFF.

This chain links TRBV19 with TRBJ1-5, with unresolved D. V gave up 6 bases and J gave up 4 bases, with 10 bases separating them. The germline CDR1 and CDR2 sequences are LNHDA and SQIVND (reference sequence). The length of the CDR3 is 13 residues. CDR3 sequence: CASSFLGNQPQHF. The CDR3 bases are TGTGCCAGTAGCTTCCTAGGAAATCAGCCCCAGCATTTT.

V and J are TRBV6-1 and TRBJ2-3, with 9 bases matching TRBD1. The germline V gene has CDR1 MNHNS and CDR2 SASEGT. This CDR3 contains 17 residues. After removal of 4 bases from V and 2 bases from J, the junction contained 10 bases not matched to a gene. CDR3 nucleotides: TGTGCCAGCAGTGCCTCCCACAGGGGGCGCCTCACAGATACGCAGTATTTT. Encoded protein: CASSASHRGRLTDTQYF.

J is TRBJ2-5 and V is TRBV5-1; D might be TRBD2 (7 bases). Germline lookup yields CDR1 SGHRS and CDR2 YFSETQ. The length of the CDR3 is 16 residues. With 0 bases removed from V and 2 bases from J, the gap between germline ends came to 14 bases. CDR3 sequence (DNA): TGCGCCAGCAGCTTGGAGGGGGGGAGCGGTCAAGAGACCCAGTACTTC. This gives the protein CASSLEGGSGQETQYF.

The chain couples TRBV4-1 to TRBJ2-1; possibly TRBD1 for D (5 bases). The V gene lost 4 bases and the J gene lost 8 bases, with 9 bases spanning the gap. Germline CDR1 reads MGHRA; CDR2 reads YSYEKL. The CDR3 length is 12 residues. The CDR3 here is CASSLIGDEQFF. For the CDR3, the DNA is TGCGCCAGCAGCCTAATAGGGGATGAGCAGTTCTTC.

The rearrangement links TRBV5-1 to TRBJ1-1; maybe TRBD1 (5 bases). The CDR3 loop spans 12 amino acids. Trimming took off 3 bases at V and 7 bases at J, with 10 bases between the two ends. Per the germline V gene, CDR1 is SGHRS and CDR2 is YFSETQ. CDR3 loop: CASSWGTGEAFF. DNA of the CDR3: TGCGCCAGCAGCTGGGGGACTGGTGAAGCTTTCTTT.

The gene calls are TRBV18 and TRBJ1-2, with D perhaps TRBD1 (6 bases). Germline values: CDR1 KGHSH, CDR2 LQKENI. The CDR3 is made up of 13 amino acids. The V and J ends lost 8 bases and 3 bases respectively, with 13 bases between them. The CDR3 is CASARGGDYGYTF. In nucleotides, the CDR3 is TGTGCCAGCGCTCGCGGGGGCGACTATGGCTACACCTTC.

The chain recombines TRBV9 with TRBJ2-7, with 10 bases aligning to TRBD1. CDR1 SGDLS and CDR2 YYNGEE come from the germline V gene. The V and J ends lost 4 bases and 1 base, in that order; junction bases with no gene match: 5. The CDR3 consists of 15 residues. This CDR3 reads CASSHRDRGSYEQYF. The CDR3 DNA sequence: TGTGCCAGCAGCCACCGGGACAGGGGTTCCTACGAGCAGTACTTC.

For the CDR3, the DNA is TGCGCCAGCAGTACCCCCCTAGTCCAGGGAGGGTCAGAGACCCAGTACTTC. Its protein product is CASSTPLVQGGSETQYF. The rearrangement joins TRBV5-1 to TRBJ2-5; 7 nucleotides match TRBD2. CDR1 is SGHRS, CDR2 YFSETQ, per germline. The CDR3 length is 17 residues. The J segment lost 4 bases and the V segment lost 5 bases, leaving 17 bases of the junction unmatched.

The V call is TRBV15, the J call TRBJ1-6; TRBD1 aligns across 10 bases. The V gene end was trimmed by 1 base and the J gene end by 13 bases; junction bases not matched to a gene: 19. The germline V gene has CDR1 LNHNV and CDR2 YYDKDF (reference sequence). The CDR3 runs 19 residues. CDR3 bases: TGTGCCACCAGCAGAGGCCGGGACAGGGGCATTCCAACCCGAGGGCCCCTCCACTTT. The encoded protein is CATSRGRDRGIPTRGPLHF.